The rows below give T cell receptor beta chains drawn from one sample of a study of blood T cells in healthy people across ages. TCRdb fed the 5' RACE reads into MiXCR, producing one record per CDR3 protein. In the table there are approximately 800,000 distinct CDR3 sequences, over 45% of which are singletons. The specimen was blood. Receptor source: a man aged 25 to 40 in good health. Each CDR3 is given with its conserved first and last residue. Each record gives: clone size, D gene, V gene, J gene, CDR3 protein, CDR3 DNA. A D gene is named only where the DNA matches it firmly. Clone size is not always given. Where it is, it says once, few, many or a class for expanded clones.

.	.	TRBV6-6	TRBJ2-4	CASSYAGQIAKNIQYF	TGTGCCAGCAGTTACGCGGGACAGATAGCCAAAAACATTCAGTACTTC
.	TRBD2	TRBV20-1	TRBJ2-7	CSASPPSGGSYEQYF	TGCAGTGCTAGCCCCCCTAGCGGGGGGTCCTACGAGCAGTACTTC
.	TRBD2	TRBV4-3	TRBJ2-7	CASSQDTGGTEQYF	TGCGCCAGCAGCCAAGATACGGGAGGGACCGAGCAGTACTTC
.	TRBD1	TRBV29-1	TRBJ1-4	CSVTGQGNEKLFF	TGCAGCGTGACCGGACAGGGGAATGAAAAACTGTTTTTT
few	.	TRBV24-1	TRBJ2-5	CATSEGETQYF	TGTGCCACCAGTGAGGGGGAGACCCAGTACTTC
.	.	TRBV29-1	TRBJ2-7	CSVVTFLGYEQYF	TGCAGCGTTGTTACGTTCTTAGGGTACGAGCAGTACTTC
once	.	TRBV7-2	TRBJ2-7	CASRPYRVGSYEQYF	TGTGCCAGCAGACCTTACAGGGTTGGGTCCTACGAGCAGTACTTC
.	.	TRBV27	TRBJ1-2	CASRFYQGSTYYGYTF	TGTGCCAGCAGATTCTATCAGGGGAGCACGTACTATGGCTACACCTTC
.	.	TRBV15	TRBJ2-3	CATSRELGDRTQYF	TGTGCCACCAGCAGAGAATTGGGGGATCGCACGCAGTATTTT
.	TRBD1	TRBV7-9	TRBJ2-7	CASSLDRGPSSYEQYF	TGTGCCAGCAGCTTAGACAGGGGACCGAGCTCCTACGAGCAGTACTTC
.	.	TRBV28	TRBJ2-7	CASSGTKYYEQYF	TGTGCCAGCAGCGGGACCAAATACTACGAGCAGTACTTC
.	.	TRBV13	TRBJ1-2	CVSSLVGESRYGYTF	TGTGTCAGCAGCTTAGTAGGTGAAAGCCGCTATGGCTACACCTTC
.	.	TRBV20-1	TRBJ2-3	CSALWTDTQYF	TGCAGTGCTTTGTGGACAGATACGCAGTATTTT
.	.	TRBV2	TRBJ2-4	CASLGLQKNIQYF	TGTGCCAGCCTCGGGCTTCAGAAAAACATTCAGTACTTC
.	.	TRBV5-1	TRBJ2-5	CASSLDPVGSETQYF	TGCGCCAGCAGCTTGGATCCGGTGGGCTCGGAGACCCAGTACTTC
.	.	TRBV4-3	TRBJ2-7	CASSQDPGFPYEQYF	TGCGCCAGCAGCCAAGATCCAGGTTTCCCCTACGAGCAGTACTTC
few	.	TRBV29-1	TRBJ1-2	CSVTGGEDCDYTF	TGCAGCGTCACCGGGGGGGAGGATTGTGACTACACCTTC
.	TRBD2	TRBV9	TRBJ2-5	CASSPSTSGPQETQYF	TGTGCCAGCAGCCCCTCGACTAGCGGGCCGCAAGAGACCCAGTACTTC
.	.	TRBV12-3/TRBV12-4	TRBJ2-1	CASSSTMGGAYNEQFF	TGTGCCAGCAGCTCCACCATGGGCGGGGCATACAATGAGCAGTTCTTC
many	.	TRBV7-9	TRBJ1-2	CASSLGGQDPYGYTF	TGTGCCAGCAGCTTAGGAGGACAAGACCCCTATGGCTACACCTTC
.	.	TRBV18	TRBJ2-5	CASSPDRQQETQYF	TGTGCCAGCTCACCGGATAGACAGCAAGAGACCCAGTACTTC